The 32 T cell receptor beta chains below all came from one sample that was sequenced in a study of T cells in Graves' hyperthyroidism and ophthalmopathy. Amplified TCR beta CDR3 regions came from RNA transcripts. Researchers ran a first-round RT-PCR on the TCR CDR3 using the HTBI primer set. TCRdb re-derived calls from the multiplex PCR reads in MiXCR, one entry per CDR3 protein. The repertoire has around 600,000 distinct CDR3 sequences, approximately 14% of them found once; the top ten carry around 13%. The sequenced sample consisted of blood. The receptors stem from a woman aged 45-65 years with Graves' ophthalmopathy.

This clonotype was found many times. The V and J genes are TRBV7-9 and TRBJ1-5; 10 nucleotides line up with TRBD1. V lost 3 bases and J lost 2; bases outside the gene matches: 4. The germline V gene has CDR1 SEHNR and CDR2 FQNEAQ (reference sequence). The length of the CDR3 is 16 residues. This chain's CDR3 is CASSLAGTGGNQPQHF. DNA for the CDR3: TGTGCCAGCAGCTTGGCCGGGACAGGGGGCAATCAGCCCCAGCATTTT.

This clonotype was seen many times. The chain employs TRBV2 and TRBJ2-5; 10 bases are a match to TRBD1. Germline assignment: CDR1 SNHLY and CDR2 FYNNEI. The CDR3 loop spans 15 amino acids. V lost 4 bases and J lost 5; bases outside the gene matches: 7. The CDR3 DNA reads TGTGCCAGCAGTGCGTCGACAGGGGGCGCGGAGACCCAGTACTTC. It yields the protein CASSASTGGAETQYF.

This clonotype came up many times. The chain couples TRBV6-5 to TRBJ2-7; TRBD2 matches at 13 bases. The germline gives CDR1 MNHEY, CDR2 SVGAGI. After removal of 2 bases from V and 3 bases from J, the junction contained 7 bases not matched to a gene. This CDR3 contains 17 residues. The CDR3 here is CASSYTVGLAGVYEQYF. CDR3 nucleotides: TGTGCCAGCAGTTACACGGTTGGACTAGCGGGAGTCTACGAGCAGTACTTC.

This clonotype was seen only once. Just one base apart from a much larger clone, this may be a read error. The chain is built from TRBV12-3 or TRBV12-4 and TRBJ1-2; 7 bases line up with TRBD1. CDR3 length: 15 amino acids. With V trimmed by 3 bases and J by 0 bases, 4 bases remained unmatched. The CDR3 region is CASSFQTGTNYGYTF. The CDR3 DNA is TGTGCCAGCAGTTTCCAGACAGGGACTAACTATGGCTACACCTTC.

The table lists this clonotype with a few counts. The chain employs TRBV4-1 and TRBJ2-6, with D uncertain. Looked up from germline, CDR1 is MGHRA and CDR2 is YSYEKL. V dropped 0 bases and J dropped 2 bases, with 11 bases sitting between them. The CDR3 sequence is 17 residues long. CDR3 sequence: CASSQESGEAGANVLTF. The CDR3 region has the DNA TGCGCCAGCAGCCAAGAAAGTGGCGAGGCTGGGGCCAACGTCCTGACTTTC.

This clonotype was observed a few times. The genes are TRBV28 and TRBJ1-5, with D possibly matching TRBD1 (6 bases). Per germline, CDR1 MDHEN and CDR2 SYDVKM. CDR3 length equals 13 residues. Between the trimmed V and J ends, which lost 8 bases and 3 bases, there was a span of 11 bases. The DNA for the CDR3 is TGTGCCAGCGGGGGGCAGAACAATCAGCCCCAGCATTTT. Translating gives CASGGQNNQPQHF.

This chain joins TRBV19 and TRBJ2-1; TRBD1 is a possible D gene (6 bases). Looked up from germline, CDR1 is LNHDA and CDR2 is SQIVND (reference sequence). This CDR3 region has 15 residues. Trimming removed 7 bases at V and 0 bases at J, with 13 bases between. The CDR3 here is CASTSGQSSYNEQFF. The CDR3 nucleotides are TGTGCCAGTACCTCCGGACAGAGCTCCTACAATGAGCAGTTCTTC.

This clonotype was seen many times. The chain has TRBV10-3 and TRBJ2-5; TRBD2 agrees at 14 bases. V gave up 6 bases and J gave up 5 bases; unmatched junction bases: 5. There are 15 residues in the CDR3. Per the germline V gene, CDR1 is ENHRY and CDR2 is SYGVKD. CDR3 protein: CAIRPGLAGVETQYF. Written as DNA, the CDR3 is TGTGCCATCAGACCGGGACTAGCGGGAGTTGAGACCCAGTACTTC.

This clonotype showed up just a few times. V is TRBV19 and J is TRBJ2-1; 12 bases agree with TRBD2. This CDR3 contains 15 residues. Per the germline V gene, CDR1 is LNHDA and CDR2 is SQIVND (reference sequence). Unmatched junction bases numbered 10, after V lost 7 bases and J lost 9 bases. The CDR3, as DNA: TGTGCCAGTACGACTAGCGGGGGAGTGGACGGTGAGCAGTTCTTC. Amino acid sequence: CASTTSGGVDGEQFF.

V gene TRBV12-3 or TRBV12-4 combines with J gene TRBJ2-7, with 7 bases matching TRBD1. V trimming: 5 bases; J trimming: 3 bases; junction bases outside the gene matches: 10. This CDR3 spans 15 amino acids. In nucleotides, the CDR3 is TGTGCCAGCAGTCCTACCCGGGGACAGAGCTACGAGCAGTACTTC. It yields the protein CASSPTRGQSYEQYF.

This clonotype has ten or more counts. CDR3 in DNA: TGTGCCAGCAGCACACTCCCCGAGGTATCGGTTTACGAGCAGTACTTC. Its protein product is CASSTLPEVSVYEQYF. The J gene is TRBJ2-7, the V gene TRBV9; D unresolved. This CDR3 comprises 16 residues. In germline, CDR1 is SGDLS, CDR2 YYNGEE. Trimming removed 4 bases from V and 4 bases from J, with 21 bases in between.

V gene TRBV5-1 combines with J gene TRBJ2-5; 12 nucleotides match TRBD2. CDR1 and CDR2 (germline): SGHRS, YFSETQ. The CDR3 totals 17 residues. The J segment lost 1 base and the V segment lost 0 bases, leaving 4 bases of the junction unmatched. CDR3 amino acids: CASSLGLAGVVQETQYF. CDR3 coding DNA: TGCGCCAGCAGCTTGGGACTAGCGGGAGTGGTCCAAGAGACCCAGTACTTC.

A note on this clonotype: This CDR3 is missing its conserved last phenylalanine or tryptophan, likely due to a read error. The genes are TRBV15 and TRBJ1-1, with D tentatively TRBD1 (5 bases). Germline V gives CDR1 LNHNV, CDR2 YYDKDF (reference sequence). The CDR3 is made up of 15 amino acids. The germline V and J ends were trimmed by 1 base and 6 bases, with 15 bases remaining between them. CDR3: CATSRGGVGFPEAFL. The DNA for the CDR3 is TGTGCCACCAGCAGAGGGGGGGTGGGGTTCCCTGAAGCTTTCCTT.

With regard to this clonotype: One end of the junction does not line up with germline, which may come from a read error. The V and J genes are TRBV28 and TRBJ1-5; weak D call: TRBD1 (6 bases). The CDR3 contains 14 residues. The germline gives CDR1 MDHEN, CDR2 SYDVKM. CDR3 coding DNA: TGTACCAGCAGTTTTCGGCGAGGGGGTCAGCCCCAGCATTTT. Protein: CTSSFRRGGQPQHF.

This clonotype was seen repeatedly, ten times or more. In nucleotides, the CDR3 is TGTGCCAGCAGCCCAAGACAGGGTGATCATCAGCCCCAGCATTTT. This codes for CASSPRQGDHQPQHF. The chain employs TRBV3-1 and TRBJ1-5; 7 positions match TRBD1. V was clipped by 4 bases and J by 5 bases; unmatched bases: 8. This CDR3 region has 15 residues. The germline gives CDR1 LGHDT, CDR2 YNNKEL (reference sequence).

This clonotype came up a few times. V is TRBV20-1 and J is TRBJ2-3; 8 bases align to TRBD2. The ends lost 5 bases at V and 1 base at J; junction bases unmatched: 8. Germline V gene lookup returns CDR1 DFQATT and CDR2 SNEGSKA (reference sequence). The CDR3 consists of 15 residues. CDR3 bases: TGCAGTGCTCCTCTTAGCGGGACCCGCACAGATACGCAGTATTTT. This codes for CSAPLSGTRTDTQYF.

This chain links TRBV9 with TRBJ1-1; 10 bases are shared with TRBD1. The germline V gene encodes CDR1 SGDLS and CDR2 YYNGEE. The CDR3 has 14 amino acids. V dropped 3 bases and J dropped 5; count of bases not matched to a gene: 4. CDR3 bases: TGTGCCAGCAGCGGGACAGGGGGAGGGACTGAAGCTTTCTTT. Translated: CASSGTGGGTEAFF.

A remark on this clonotype: A read error is possible here, since a much larger clone lies one base away. The chain joins TRBV28 to TRBJ2-3; perhaps TRBD2 as D (5 bases). Germline loops: CDR1 MDHEN, CDR2 SYDVKM. The CDR3 has 15 residues. CDR3: CASSLSAASTDTQCF. The CDR3 DNA sequence: TGTGCCAGCAGTTTGTCAGCGGCTAGCACAGATACGCAGTGTTTT.

Many counts were recorded for this clonotype. The chain recombines TRBV18 with TRBJ2-7, with TRBD2 identical over 7 bases. J lost 4 bases, V lost 5 bases, and 8 bases had no gene match. Germline V gives CDR1 KGHSH, CDR2 LQKENI. The CDR3 consists of 14 residues. The CDR3 loop reads CASSTTGTNYEQYF. The CDR3 DNA reads as TGTGCCAGCTCAACAACCGGGACTAATTACGAGCAGTACTTC.

In this sample, this clonotype turned up many times. This chain connects TRBV7-2 to TRBJ1-2; TRBD1 aligns across 12 bases. The germline V gene has CDR1 SGHTA and CDR2 FQGNSA. V shed 6 bases, J shed 8 bases, and the junction held 13 bases outside the gene matches. The CDR3 is 16 residues long. This CDR3 reads CASSFAGQGAIGGYTF. CDR3 DNA: TGTGCCAGCAGTTTTGCGGGACAGGGGGCGATCGGCGGCTACACCTTC.

This clonotype was seen repeatedly, ten times or more. The rearrangement joins TRBV7-8 to TRBJ2-7, with 7 bases aligning to TRBD1. The CDR3 has 15 amino acids. The ends lost 5 bases at V and 4 bases at J; junction bases unmatched: 11. Per the germline V gene, CDR1 is SGHVS and CDR2 is FQNEAQ. CDR3 in DNA: TGTGCCAGCAGCGCCTACAGGGGTGTTGAGTACGAGCAGTACTTC. Translation: CASSAYRGVEYEQYF.

This clonotype was seen repeatedly, ten times or more. The chain joins TRBV20-1 to TRBJ2-3, with a weak D call TRBD2 (5 bases). This CDR3 is 13 amino acids long. V lost 4 bases, J lost 10 bases, and 18 bases lay in between. From germline, CDR1 is DFQATT and CDR2 SNEGSKA (reference sequence). In DNA, the CDR3 is TGCAGTGCTACCCCTGGGTCCGGGAAGGCGCAGTATTTT. Protein product: CSATPGSGKAQYF.

A few counts support this clonotype. This chain connects TRBV6-2 or TRBV6-3 to TRBJ1-5; D gene unclear. CDR3 length: 16 amino acids. Germline CDR1 and CDR2: MNHEY and SVGEGT. V was clipped by 4 bases and J by 5 bases, with 18 bases between them. The CDR3 DNA is TGTGCCAGCAGTTTAATCACGGGTTCGAGGGATCAGCCCCAGCATTTT. It specifies CASSLITGSRDQPQHF.

This clonotype was recorded many times. The gene calls are TRBV7-3 and TRBJ2-3; no reliable D call. Germline loops: CDR1 SGHTA, CDR2 FQGTGA. V was shortened by 2 bases and J by 0 bases, with 9 bases between the two germline ends. The CDR3 is 15 residues long. The CDR3 DNA sequence: TGTGCCAGCAGCTTAGGGGTCAAAAGCACAGATACGCAGTATTTT. Amino acid sequence: CASSLGVKSTDTQYF.

This clonotype was detected many times. This chain links TRBV20-1 with TRBJ2-1; 11 bases align to TRBD2. The J segment lost 2 bases and the V segment lost 1 base, leaving 4 bases of the junction unmatched. Per the germline V gene, CDR1 is DFQATT and CDR2 is SNEGSKA (reference sequence). This CDR3 has 16 amino acids. This chain's CDR3 is CSARGPTSGAYNEQFF. The CDR3 region has the DNA TGCAGTGCTAGAGGGCCGACTAGCGGGGCCTACAATGAGCAGTTCTTC.

CDR3 nucleotides: TGTGCCAGCAGTGACACCACAGGTTACCAGCCCCAGCATTTT. Translation gives CASSDTTGYQPQHF. This sequence joins TRBV6-1 and TRBJ1-5, with D maybe TRBD1 (5 bases). Germline lookup yields CDR1 MNHNS and CDR2 SASEGT. This CDR3 spans 14 amino acids. V was cut by 3 bases and J by 7 bases, with 13 bases left in between.

The chain carries TRBV19 and TRBJ1-5; 8 bases fit TRBD1. V was pared by 5 bases and J by 6 bases, with 15 bases of the junction left unmatched. The CDR3 covers 17 residues. The germline V gene encodes CDR1 LNHDA and CDR2 SQIVND (reference sequence). CDR3 residues: CASSPWSPQGAGQPQHF. CDR3 sequence (DNA): TGTGCCAGTAGTCCATGGTCGCCGCAGGGGGCCGGTCAGCCCCAGCATTTT. The complete variable domain, with remaining parts taken from reference TRBV19 and TRBJ1-5, reads DGGITQSPKYLFRKEGQNVTLSCEQNLNHDAMYWYRQDPGQGLRLIYYSQIVNDFQKGDIAEGYSVSREKKESFPLTVTSAQKNPTAFYLCASSPWSPQGAGQPQHFGDGTRLSIL.

The J gene is TRBJ2-1, the V gene TRBV6-5; 7 bases align to TRBD1. The CDR3 extends over 17 amino acids. Germline assignment: CDR1 MNHEY and CDR2 SVGAGI. After removal of 2 bases from V and 0 bases from J, the junction contained 7 bases not matched to a gene. CDR3: CASSYEGGGLSYNEQFF. The CDR3 nucleotides are TGTGCCAGCAGTTACGAAGGGGGCGGACTCTCCTACAATGAGCAGTTCTTC.

This clonotype was detected ten times or more. V usage is TRBV5-1 and J usage is TRBJ2-5; D remains ambiguous. CDR1 SGHRS and CDR2 YFSETQ come from the germline V gene. This CDR3 region has 16 residues. V dropped 0 bases and J dropped 2 bases, with 14 bases sitting between them. Here the CDR3 DNA reads TGCGCCAGCAGCTTGGATTGGGCCCCAACTCAAGAGACCCAGTACTTC. This sequence encodes CASSLDWAPTQETQYF. The entire variable domain, with the rest obtained from reference TRBV5-1 and TRBJ2-5, is as follows: KAGVTQTPRYLIKTRGQQVTLSCSPISGHRSVSWYQQTPGQGLQFLFEYFSETQRNKGNFPGRFSGRQFSNSRSEMNVSTLELGDSALYLCASSLDWAPTQETQYFGPGTRLLVL.

This clonotype showed up just a few times. The V call is TRBV27, the J call TRBJ1-6, with no clear D. V lost 3 bases and J lost 0, with 12 bases in between. This CDR3 contains 17 residues. The germline V gene has CDR1 MNHEY and CDR2 SMNVEV (reference sequence). The CDR3: CASSFQGLSSYNSPLHF. The DNA for the CDR3 is TGTGCCAGCAGTTTCCAAGGACTGAGCTCCTATAATTCACCCCTCCACTTT.

The chain has TRBV20-1 and TRBJ2-7; 8 nucleotides line up with TRBD2. Germline V CDR1 and CDR2: DFQATT, SNEGSKA (reference sequence). CDR3 length: 15 residues. Losses at the gene ends were 6 bases for V and 3 bases for J; bases not matched to a gene: 13. The CDR3 DNA is TGCAGTGCCCCCCCGCGGGTAGCGGGATACTACGAGCAGTACTTC. This sequence encodes CSAPPRVAGYYEQYF.

The genes are TRBV28 and TRBJ1-6; D unclear. V was trimmed by 8 bases and J by 0 bases, leaving 8 bases between them. CDR1 MDHEN and CDR2 SYDVKM come from the germline V gene. CDR3 length equals 14 residues. CDR3 nucleotide sequence: TGTGCCAGCGGATTAAGCTCCTATAATTCACCCCTCCACTTT. This translates into CASGLSSYNSPLHF.